The entry that follows covers one TCR beta chain sequence. Its antigen is currently not known. The junction departs from germline at one end; a sequencing error may be responsible. The Qiagen DNeasy Blood and Tissue Kit was used to extract total genomic DNA from the purified CD4+ T cells. Following immunoSEQ immunosequencing protocols, the TCRbeta CDR3 region, as defined by IMGT, was amplified and sequenced. For the original study's pipeline: The immunoSEQ service preprocessed the raw sequence data to correct PCR and sequencing errors. Data were loaded into the immunoSEQ Analyzer and further analyzed with VDJtools v1.0.7. The paired Wilcoxon signed-rank test was used to test differences between patients and controls. Not all clones reach the TCRdb copy of this immuneACCESS table, which keeps in-frame sequences only. Checked studies attribute under half of the gap to unresolved V genes and leave the rest unexplained. The D gene and trimming were derived from the DNA, and the V and J assignments and clone size from that table. The sample table shows 20,000 to 25,000 clones, and nearly 90% are seen once. The ten largest clones represent about 0.52% of the sample.

This record comes from a study of untreated major depressive disorder (dated by TCRdb to the late 2010s). As for the study more broadly: A cross-sectional case-control design was used to compare T cell phenotype and TCR repertoire between antidepressant-free major depressive disorder patients and individually matched non-depressed controls. Sequencing followed up flow-cytometry Vbeta 5.1, Vbeta 11 and Vbeta 22 usage differences observed in the whole cohort. General conclusions and limits of the study: In every sequenced subject, all of the top five TRBV05-01 clones were private clones. For the sequencing comparisons, one-tailed planned tests were applied to only three preselected Vbeta families. In the sequencing data, TRBV25-01 and TRBV02-01 usage was found to follow the flow-cytometry pattern, although statistical significance was not reached. Higher TRBV05-01 (Vbeta 5.1) usage among CD4+ T cells of depressed patients compared with controls was confirmed by sequencing, with p = 0.040 in a one-tailed test. A comparatively small study sample was produced by the strict matching and exclusion criteria, and the generalizability of findings was thereby limited.

Every depressed patient was matched in pairs with a non-depressed control on sex, age, current smoking status and body mass index. All participants were of European descent. Controls had no current or lifetime mood disorder and scored 5 or less on the Quick Inventory of Depressive Symptoms-Self Report. Major medical conditions, Axis I/II comorbidities, regular medication or illicit drug use, and drinking over 100 g alcohol weekly were applied as exclusion criteria for all participants. Approximately 29 ml of peripheral blood was collected into EDTA tubes from each participant. CD4+ T cells were purified from thawed PBMCs by magnetic negative selection with the BD IMag Human CD4 T Lymphocyte Enrichment Set. The CD4+ enrichment method typically yielded roughly 96% purity as confirmed by flow cytometry. A subgroup of 5 or 6 case-control pairs, selected blind to chemokine receptor expression and flow-cytometric repertoire skewing results, was subjected to TCRbeta sequencing. All blood samples were collected in the morning at 8:00 a.m., and PBMCs were isolated by Ficoll-Hypaque gradient centrifugation. PBMCs were cryopreserved by gradual cooling to -80 degrees C and were kept in liquid nitrogen until assay.

The germline V gene sets CDR1 to SGHTS and CDR2 to YDEGEE. The CDR3 numbers 14 residues from cysteine through phenylalanine. This entry keeps only the CDR3 DNA: 42 bases, framed from base 1. This TCR was recovered from a woman aged 40-49 years in good health. What was sequenced was CD4+ T cells from PBMCs. In this chain, TRBV5-8 is recombined with TRBJ1-5; the D gene is unclear. Read as DNA, the sequence is TGTGCCAGCAGCCCGACCCCTAAGAATCCGCCCCAGCATTTT. Its protein reads: CASSPTPKNPPQHF.